The 22 T cell receptor beta chains presented below share a single source sample, sequenced in a study of response to subunit inactivated influenza vaccine. TCRdb redid the calling of the RT-PCR reads with MiXCR, one entry per CDR3 protein. The sample contains roughly 710,000 distinct CDR3 sequences, around 15% of which appear only once. The sequencing here drew on PBMCs from blood, taken 14 to 15 days before vaccination. These receptor sequences come from a man between 50 and 59 years old who received an inactivated influenza vaccine.

This clonotype was picked up a small number of times. The V and J genes are TRBV4-3 and TRBJ2-3; perhaps D is TRBD1 or TRBD2 (6 bases each). Germline V CDR1 and CDR2: LGHNA, YSLEER. Trimming took 1 base from V and 6 from J, leaving 14 bases between them. The length of the CDR3 is 15 residues. CDR3 residues: CASSQGGGSGDTQYF. CDR3 DNA: TGCGCCAGCAGCCAAGGAGGGGGGTCGGGGGATACGCAGTATTTT.

This clonotype was counted only a few times. The rearrangement joins TRBV10-3 to TRBJ2-1; TRBD1 agrees at 7 bases. The CDR3 sequence is 13 residues long. Per germline, CDR1 ENHRY and CDR2 SYGVKD. With V trimmed by 6 bases and J by 6 bases, 5 bases remained unmatched. The chain's CDR3 is CAIRNTGANEQFF. CDR3 DNA: TGTGCCATCAGGAATACAGGGGCCAATGAGCAGTTCTTC.

This clonotype was found a few times. This chain connects TRBV20-1 to TRBJ1-5, with a possible D match to TRBD1 (5 bases). Germline lookup yields CDR1 DFQATT and CDR2 SNEGSKA (reference sequence). With 3 bases removed from V and 5 bases from J, the gap between germline ends came to 11 bases. The CDR3 consists of 13 residues. For the CDR3, the DNA is TGCAGTGCTAGCCGGGGGAGGGATCAGCCCCAGCATTTT. It encodes CSASRGRDQPQHF.

The chain is built from TRBV7-2 and TRBJ2-1; D gene ambiguous. V shed 1 base and J shed 6 bases, with 10 bases lying between them. CDR3 length: 14 amino acids. CDR1 and CDR2 (germline): SGHTA, FQGNSA. The CDR3 here is CASSLVSVINEQFF. DNA for the CDR3: TGTGCCAGCAGCTTAGTGAGCGTGATCAATGAGCAGTTCTTC.

This clonotype appeared a few times. V and J are TRBV7-8 and TRBJ1-1; D not resolved. V was pared by 0 bases and J by 3 bases, with 8 bases between. CDR1 is SGHVS, CDR2 FQNEAQ, per germline. The CDR3 runs 14 residues. The CDR3 spells CASSLAGRYTEAFF. CDR3 in DNA: TGTGCCAGCAGCTTAGCCGGGAGGTACACTGAAGCTTTCTTT.

The V call is TRBV5-1, the J call TRBJ2-7; tentative D call: TRBD1 (6 bases). The germline V gene has CDR1 SGHRS and CDR2 YFSETQ. V was trimmed by 5 bases and J by 1 base, leaving 13 bases between them. The CDR3 contains 14 residues. CDR3 amino acids: CASREDSRSYEQYF. CDR3 nucleotides: TGCGCCAGCAGAGAGGACAGCCGTTCCTACGAGCAGTACTTC.

This clonotype was recorded a few times. The V and J genes are TRBV28 and TRBJ2-5; the D gene is possibly TRBD1 (5 bases). The CDR3 is 13 residues long. The germline gives CDR1 MDHEN, CDR2 SYDVKM. The V and J ends lost 10 bases and 4 bases respectively, with 16 bases between them. CDR3 protein: CATWVGQGETQYF. The CDR3 DNA is TGTGCCACATGGGTCGGCCAGGGAGAGACCCAGTACTTC.

This chain joins TRBV20-1 and TRBJ2-3, with unresolved D. V lost 3 bases to trimming and J lost 2 bases, with 12 bases between them. From germline, CDR1 is DFQATT and CDR2 SNEGSKA (reference sequence). CDR3 length: 14 residues. This CDR3 is CSARKGVSTDTQYF. In DNA form, the CDR3 reads TGCAGTGCTAGGAAAGGTGTCTCCACAGATACGCAGTATTTT.

At least ten counts were recorded for this clonotype. This sequence joins TRBV3-1 and TRBJ2-1, with TRBD1 matching 9 bases. V gave up 3 bases and J gave up 8 bases; unmatched junction bases: 8. The CDR3 runs to 15 residues. Germline V gene lookup returns CDR1 LGHDT and CDR2 YNNKEL (reference sequence). CDR3 nucleotide sequence: TGTGCCAGCAGCCAGCCGGGACAGGGAGTACATGAGCAGTTCTTC. This gives the protein CASSQPGQGVHEQFF.

This clonotype was recorded at least ten times. This chain links TRBV3-1 with TRBJ2-2, with D uncertain. Germline V CDR1 and CDR2: LGHDT, YNNKEL (reference sequence). This CDR3 contains 12 residues. Trimming pared 11 bases from V and 2 bases from J, leaving 9 bases between. The CDR3 spells CAVGRNTGELFF. As DNA, the CDR3 is TGTGCCGTAGGCCGAAACACCGGGGAGCTGTTTTTT. The variable domain in full, with the rest retrieved from reference TRBV3-1 and TRBJ2-2, is DTAVSQTPKYLVTQMGNDKSIKCEQNLGHDTMYWYKQDSKKFLKIMFSYNNKELIINETVPNRFSPKSPDKAHLNLHINSLELGDSAVYFCAVGRNTGELFFGEGSRLTVL.

This clonotype was recorded a few times. The rearrangement uses TRBV7-2 and TRBJ1-6; 10 nucleotides align to TRBD1. Germline assignment: CDR1 SGHTA and CDR2 FQGNSA. The trim removed 5 bases at V and 7 bases at J, leaving 5 bases unmatched. This CDR3 contains 15 residues. The CDR3 nucleotides read TGTGCCAGCAGCGGGGGACAGGGGATGAATTCACCCCTCCACTTT. It codes for CASSGGQGMNSPLHF.

This clonotype was observed at least ten times. The chain carries TRBV3-1 and TRBJ1-1; 7 nucleotides agree with TRBD1. Unmatched junction bases numbered 7, after V lost 6 bases and J lost 3 bases. Germline values: CDR1 LGHDT, CDR2 YNNKEL (reference sequence). CDR3 length equals 14 residues. The CDR3 spells CASREQGRDTEAFF. Here the CDR3 DNA reads TGTGCCAGCAGAGAACAGGGGAGGGACACTGAAGCTTTCTTT.

This clonotype was seen only once. This rearrangement joins TRBV7-9 to TRBJ2-5, with 11 bases fitting TRBD2. In germline, CDR1 is SEHNR, CDR2 FQNEAQ (reference sequence). The CDR3 contains 16 residues. V shed 4 bases, J shed 7 bases, and the junction held 11 bases outside the gene matches. CDR3 region: CASSSLAGGTRATQYF. In nucleotides, the CDR3 is TGTGCCAGCAGCTCATTAGCGGGAGGGACGCGGGCGACCCAGTACTTC. Based on the CDR3 plus reference TRBV7-9 and TRBJ2-5, the full variable domain is DTGVSQNPRHKITKRGQNVTFRCDPISEHNRLYWYRQTLGQGPEFLTYFQNEAQLEKSRLLSDRFSAERPKGSFSTLEIQRTEQGDSAMYLCASSSLAGGTRATQYFGPGTRLLVL.

The CDR3 sequence: CSARDRTVGYTF. The DNA of the CDR3 is TGCAGTGCTAGAGATCGAACCGTTGGCTACACCTTC. This chain uses TRBV20-1 with TRBJ1-2; D gene unclear. CDR3 length: 12 amino acids. V lost 0 bases and J 7 bases, leaving 9 bases between the germline ends. Germline values: CDR1 DFQATT, CDR2 SNEGSKA (reference sequence).

In its sample, this clonotype was seen many times. V gene TRBV12-3 or TRBV12-4 combines with J gene TRBJ1-5, with 9 bases lining up with TRBD1. The CDR3 has 15 amino acids. V lost 0 bases and J lost 4; bases outside the gene matches: 1. CDR3 sequence (DNA): TGTGCCAGCAGTTTAGCGGACAGGGGTAATCAGCCCCAGCATTTT. Encoded protein: CASSLADRGNQPQHF.

The chain combines TRBV18 with TRBJ1-3, with D uncertain. Per the germline V gene, CDR1 is KGHSH and CDR2 is LQKENI. This CDR3 has 15 residues. The V and J ends lost 0 bases and 1 base respectively, with 7 bases between them. CDR3 loop: CASSPPTSSGNTIYF. For the CDR3, the DNA is TGTGCCAGCTCACCACCCACTTCTTCTGGAAACACCATATATTTT.

The J gene is TRBJ1-1, the V gene TRBV7-9; no clear D gene. Trimming pared 0 bases from V and 1 base from J, leaving 9 bases between. CDR3 length: 15 amino acids. Germline V gene data show CDR1 as SEHNR and CDR2 as FQNEAQ (reference sequence). The CDR3 is CASSLARMGNTEAFF. The DNA for the CDR3 is TGTGCCAGCAGCTTAGCGCGGATGGGGAACACTGAAGCTTTCTTT.

CDR3 in amino acids: CASIPGWRSTDTQYF. For the CDR3, the DNA is TGTGCCAGCATCCCGGGGTGGCGGAGCACAGATACGCAGTATTTT. V gene TRBV12-3 or TRBV12-4 combines with J gene TRBJ2-3; D might be TRBD2 (5 bases). Trimming removed 7 bases from V and 0 bases from J, with 14 bases in between. This CDR3 has 15 amino acids.

This clonotype appeared many times. The chain uses TRBV10-3 and TRBJ2-6; TRBD1 matches 12 bases. Germline V gives CDR1 ENHRY, CDR2 SYGVKD. This CDR3 has 15 amino acids. Trimming cost V 10 bases and J 2 bases; bases outside gene matches: 3. The CDR3 protein is CATGQGATGANVLTF. In nucleotides, the CDR3 is TGTGCCACGGGACAGGGGGCCACTGGGGCCAACGTCCTGACTTTC.

The CDR3 region has the DNA TGCGCCAGCAGCCAAGATGCAGCGGGAAATTACAATGAGCAGTTCTTC. Translating gives CASSQDAAGNYNEQFF. The V call is TRBV4-3, the J call TRBJ2-1, with TRBD2 matching over 7 bases. The CDR3 is 16 residues long. Germline trimming cut 0 bases from V and 4 bases from J; bases unmatched to any gene: 6. Germline values: CDR1 LGHNA, CDR2 YSLEER.

This clonotype was recorded a few times. This sequence joins TRBV7-9 and TRBJ2-5; 7 nucleotides line up with TRBD1. The CDR3 consists of 13 residues. J lost 5 bases, V lost 5 bases, and 5 bases had no gene match. Germline CDR1 is SEHNR and CDR2 is FQNEAQ (reference sequence). CDR3 nucleotides: TGTGCCAGCAGCATGACAGGGCTGGAGACCCAGTACTTC. Protein product: CASSMTGLETQYF.

This clonotype was seen repeatedly, ten times or more. The gene calls are TRBV7-2 and TRBJ1-5; 9 bases match TRBD1. The ends lost 4 bases at V and 4 bases at J; junction bases unmatched: 5. The length of the CDR3 is 15 residues. Germline V gene sequence: CDR1 SGHTA, CDR2 FQGNSA. The CDR3: CASSSGQGYNQPQHF. CDR3 DNA sequence: TGTGCCAGCAGCTCGGGACAGGGTTATAATCAGCCCCAGCATTTT.